Listed below are T cell receptor beta chains from one sample, sequenced in a study of OX40 agonist ivuxolimab in advanced cancers. TCRdb's copy holds only in-frame clones and misses some; the assay was immunoSEQ multiplex PCR. The table records about 89,000 clones, approximately 91% of them present only once. This specimen consisted of CD4+ or CD8+ T cells sorted from blood, obtained in a trial of the OX40 agonist ivuxolimab. The receptors here all came from an adult with an advanced solid tumor such as melanoma, head and neck, liver or kidney cancer. CDR3s include the opening cysteine and the closing phenylalanine or tryptophan. A D gene is named only where the DNA matches it firmly. Clone sizes are given selectively: once, few, many, or a class where the clone is expanded.

CDR3nt: TGTGCCAGCAGTTTAGCTCTAGCGCTGAGCACAGATACGCAGTATTTT
CDR3aa: CASSLALALSTDTQYF
v_gene: TRBV28
abundance: -
j_gene: TRBJ2-3
d_gene: -

CDR3nt: TGTGCCAGCAGTGAAGGGGGATACACCGGGGAGCTGTTTTTT
CDR3aa: CASSEGGYTGELFF
v_gene: TRBV2
abundance: -
j_gene: TRBJ2-2
d_gene: -

CDR3nt: TGTGCCAGCAGTGCACAGGGCACTCAGCCCCAGCATTTT
CDR3aa: CASSAQGTQPQHF
v_gene: TRBV25-1
abundance: few
j_gene: TRBJ1-5
d_gene: -

CDR3nt: TGTGCCAGCAGTTTCTCTTCCCCAATCAACTCTGGAAACACCATATATTTT
CDR3aa: CASSFSSPINSGNTIYF
v_gene: TRBV27
abundance: once
j_gene: TRBJ1-3
d_gene: -

CDR3nt: TGTGCCACCGGCCGGGACTCCCACAATGAGCAGTTCTTC
CDR3aa: CATGRDSHNEQFF
v_gene: TRBV7-9
abundance: -
j_gene: TRBJ2-1
d_gene: -

CDR3nt: TGCGCCAGCAGCTTGGAAGGAGCATCCGGAAACACCATATATTTT
CDR3aa: CASSLEGASGNTIYF
v_gene: TRBV5-1
abundance: few
j_gene: TRBJ1-3
d_gene: -

CDR3nt: TGCGCCAGCAGCTTGTTAAGGACAGGGGGCAACACCGGGGAGCTGTTTTTT
CDR3aa: CASSLLRTGGNTGELFF
v_gene: TRBV5-1
abundance: -
j_gene: TRBJ2-2
d_gene: TRBD1

CDR3nt: TGTGCCAGCAGTTCAACGGGGGGAAAAACCTACGAGCAGTACTTC
CDR3aa: CASSSTGGKTYEQYF
v_gene: TRBV28
abundance: -
j_gene: TRBJ2-7
d_gene: TRBD2

CDR3nt: TGTGCCAGCAGTGGCAGGGAAAGTGGAAACACCATATATTTT
CDR3aa: CASSGRESGNTIYF
v_gene: TRBV28
abundance: -
j_gene: TRBJ1-3
d_gene: -

CDR3nt: TGTGCCAGCCGCCCGCGGCAGAGCTCCTACGAGCAGTACTTC
CDR3aa: CASRPRQSSYEQYF
v_gene: TRBV11-2
abundance: -
j_gene: TRBJ2-7
d_gene: -

CDR3nt: TGTGCCAGCAGCTTTGGACAGGGGGCCAACCAAGAGACCCAGTACTTC
CDR3aa: CASSFGQGANQETQYF
v_gene: TRBV5-4
abundance: -
j_gene: TRBJ2-5
d_gene: TRBD1

CDR3nt: TGTGCCAGCAGCTTCCGTTACTATGGCTACACCTTC
CDR3aa: CASSFRYYGYTF
v_gene: TRBV5-8
abundance: -
j_gene: TRBJ1-2
d_gene: -

CDR3nt: TGCGCCAGCAGCTCAGTTCTGGCAACCTACGAGCAGTACTTC
CDR3aa: CASSSVLATYEQYF
v_gene: TRBV5-1
abundance: -
j_gene: TRBJ2-7
d_gene: -

CDR3nt: TGTGCCAGCTCACCCTTAGTAACGGGAGGGAACCAAGAGACCCAGTACTTC
CDR3aa: CASSPLVTGGNQETQYF
v_gene: TRBV18
abundance: -
j_gene: TRBJ2-5
d_gene: TRBD2

CDR3nt: TGTGCCAGCAGCTTAGCGGGTGGACAGTCGAGCCCTGAAGCTTTCTTT
CDR3aa: CASSLAGGQSSPEAFF
v_gene: TRBV7-8
abundance: -
j_gene: TRBJ1-1
d_gene: -

CDR3nt: TGTGCCAGCGAAGCGCTAGCAGACTACAATGAGCAGTTCTTC
CDR3aa: CASEALADYNEQFF
v_gene: TRBV5-6
abundance: -
j_gene: TRBJ2-1
d_gene: -

CDR3nt: TGTGCCAGCAGTATTGGACCCCGGGGAGATACGCAGTATTTT
CDR3aa: CASSIGPRGDTQYF
v_gene: TRBV27
abundance: once
j_gene: TRBJ2-3
d_gene: -

CDR3nt: TGTGCCAGCTCACCAGGGGCTAGCAATCAGCCCCAGCATTTT
CDR3aa: CASSPGASNQPQHF
v_gene: TRBV18
abundance: -
j_gene: TRBJ1-5
d_gene: -

CDR3nt: TGTGCCAGCAGTCCATCTCAGGGTTGGAGCACTGAAGCTTTCTTT
CDR3aa: CASSPSQGWSTEAFF
v_gene: TRBV27
abundance: -
j_gene: TRBJ1-1
d_gene: -

CDR3nt: TGCGCCAGCAGCTACGGACAGGAGGGACAGCCCCAGCATTTT
CDR3aa: CASSYGQEGQPQHF
v_gene: TRBV5-1
abundance: -
j_gene: TRBJ1-5
d_gene: TRBD1

CDR3nt: TGTGCCAGCAGCGTAGAGGGTAAGAACACTGAAGCTTTCTTT
CDR3aa: CASSVEGKNTEAFF
v_gene: TRBV9
abundance: -
j_gene: TRBJ1-1
d_gene: -

CDR3nt: TGCGCCAGCTCGGGGGCGTCCTACGAGCAGTACTTC
CDR3aa: CASSGASYEQYF
v_gene: TRBV10-2
abundance: once
j_gene: TRBJ2-7
d_gene: -

CDR3nt: TGTGCCAGCTCACCCCGAGAGGGGGTGAGAGAAAAACTGTTTTTT
CDR3aa: CASSPREGVREKLFF
v_gene: TRBV18
abundance: -
j_gene: TRBJ1-4
d_gene: -

CDR3nt: TGTGCCAGCAGGGGGGACAGGGGTACCTACGAGCAGTACTTC
CDR3aa: CASRGDRGTYEQYF
v_gene: TRBV2
abundance: once
j_gene: TRBJ2-7
d_gene: TRBD1

CDR3nt: TGTGCCAGCAGCCTCGGGGGCAGTGGGATGAACGAGCAGTACTTC
CDR3aa: CASSLGGSGMNEQYF
v_gene: TRBV28
abundance: -
j_gene: TRBJ2-7
d_gene: -

CDR3nt: TGTGCCAGCAGCCCTTCCATGGGAAACACCATATATTTT
CDR3aa: CASSPSMGNTIYF
v_gene: TRBV7-2
abundance: -
j_gene: TRBJ1-3
d_gene: -

CDR3nt: TGTGCCAGCGGGGGACTGCCTCCCGCGAACACCGGGGAGCTGTTTTTT
CDR3aa: CASGGLPPANTGELFF
v_gene: TRBV25-1
abundance: -
j_gene: TRBJ2-2
d_gene: -

CDR3nt: TGTGCCAGTAGCCAGGACAGCGTGGTTACTAACTATGGCTACACCTTC
CDR3aa: CASSQDSVVTNYGYTF
v_gene: TRBV19
abundance: -
j_gene: TRBJ1-2
d_gene: -

CDR3nt: TGTGCCAGCAGCCCACGGGCCGGACCCTACAATGAGCAGTTCTTC
CDR3aa: CASSPRAGPYNEQFF
v_gene: TRBV6-1
abundance: -
j_gene: TRBJ2-1
d_gene: -

CDR3nt: TGTGCCATCAGTGAAACTGCCACAGATACGCAGTATTTT
CDR3aa: CAISETATDTQYF
v_gene: TRBV10-3
abundance: -
j_gene: TRBJ2-3
d_gene: -

CDR3nt: TGTGCCAGCACCCGGGACAGGGGTGAAAAACTGTTTTTT
CDR3aa: CASTRDRGEKLFF
v_gene: TRBV2
abundance: once
j_gene: TRBJ1-4
d_gene: TRBD1

CDR3nt: TGTGCCAGCAGCTCCCTAGCGGGGGGGTTTCCCCCTTTTCATGAGCAGTACTTC
CDR3aa: CASSSLAGGFPPFHEQYF
v_gene: TRBV7-2
abundance: -
j_gene: TRBJ2-7
d_gene: TRBD2

CDR3nt: TGTGCCAGCAGTTTAGGCGGGACTAGACAGTATTTT
CDR3aa: CASSLGGTRQYF
v_gene: TRBV28
abundance: -
j_gene: TRBJ2-3
d_gene: TRBD2

CDR3nt: TGCAGCGTTGGGACTAGCGAGGCCTACAATGAGCAGTTCTTC
CDR3aa: CSVGTSEAYNEQFF
v_gene: TRBV29-1
abundance: -
j_gene: TRBJ2-1
d_gene: TRBD2

CDR3nt: TGTGCCAGCTCACAGACTAGCGGGGGGGAAGACGAGCAGTACTTC
CDR3aa: CASSQTSGGEDEQYF
v_gene: TRBV18
abundance: -
j_gene: TRBJ2-7
d_gene: TRBD2

CDR3nt: TGTGCCAGCAGCGCACAGTCTAGCGGGGGGCAAGAGACCCAGTACTTC
CDR3aa: CASSAQSSGGQETQYF
v_gene: TRBV7-2
abundance: -
j_gene: TRBJ2-5
d_gene: TRBD2

CDR3nt: TGTGCCAGCAGTTACAGGGAGACCCAGTACTTC
CDR3aa: CASSYRETQYF
v_gene: TRBV6-5
abundance: -
j_gene: TRBJ2-5
d_gene: -